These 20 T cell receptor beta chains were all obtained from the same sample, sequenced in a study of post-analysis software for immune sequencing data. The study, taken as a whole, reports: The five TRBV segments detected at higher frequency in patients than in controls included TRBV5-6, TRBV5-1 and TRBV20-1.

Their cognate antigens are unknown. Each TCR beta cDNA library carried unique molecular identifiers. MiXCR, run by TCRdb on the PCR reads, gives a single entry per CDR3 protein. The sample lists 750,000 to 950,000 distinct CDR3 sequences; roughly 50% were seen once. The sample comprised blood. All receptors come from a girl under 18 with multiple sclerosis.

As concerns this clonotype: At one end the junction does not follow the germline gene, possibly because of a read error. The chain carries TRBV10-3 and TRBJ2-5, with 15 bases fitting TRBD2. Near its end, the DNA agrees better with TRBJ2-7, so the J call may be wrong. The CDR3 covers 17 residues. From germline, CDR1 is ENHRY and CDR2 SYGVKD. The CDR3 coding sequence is TGTGCCACCAGTGAGCCGGGACTAGCGGGGGGATCCTACGAGCAGTACTTC. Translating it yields CATSEPGLAGGSYEQYF.

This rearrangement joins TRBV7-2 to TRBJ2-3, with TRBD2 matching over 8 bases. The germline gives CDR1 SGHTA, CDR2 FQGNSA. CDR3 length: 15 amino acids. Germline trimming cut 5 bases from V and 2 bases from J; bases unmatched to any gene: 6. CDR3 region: CASSRRTSSTDTQYF. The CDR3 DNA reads TGTGCCAGCAGCCGGAGGACTAGCTCCACAGATACGCAGTATTTT.

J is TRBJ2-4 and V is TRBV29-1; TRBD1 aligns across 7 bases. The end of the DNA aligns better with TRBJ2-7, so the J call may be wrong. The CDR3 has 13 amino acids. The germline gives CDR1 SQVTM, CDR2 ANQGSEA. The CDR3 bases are TGCAGCGTTCGCGGCCCAGGGGGACACGAGCAGTACTTC. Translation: CSVRGPGGHEQYF.

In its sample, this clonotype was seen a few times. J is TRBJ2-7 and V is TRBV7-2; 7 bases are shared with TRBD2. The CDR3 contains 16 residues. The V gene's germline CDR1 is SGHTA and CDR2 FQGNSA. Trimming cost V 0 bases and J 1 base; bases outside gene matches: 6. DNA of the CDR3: TGTGCCAGCAGCTTAGCGCTAGGCGGGGGATCCTACGAGCAGTACTTC. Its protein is CASSLALGGGSYEQYF.

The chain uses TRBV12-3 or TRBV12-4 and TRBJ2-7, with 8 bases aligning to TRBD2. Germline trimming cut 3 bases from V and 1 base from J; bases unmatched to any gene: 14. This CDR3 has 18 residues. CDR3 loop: CASSFGSRLAGRSYEQYF. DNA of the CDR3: TGTGCCAGCAGTTTCGGCAGTCGGTTAGCGGGAAGGTCCTACGAGCAGTACTTC.

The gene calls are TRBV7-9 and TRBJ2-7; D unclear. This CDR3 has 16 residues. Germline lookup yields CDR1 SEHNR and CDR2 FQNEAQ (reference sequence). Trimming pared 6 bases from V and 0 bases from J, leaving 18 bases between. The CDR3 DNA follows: TGTGCCAGCAGACAAGGCGACACCCTTATCTCCTACGAGCAGTACTTC. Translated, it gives CASRQGDTLISYEQYF. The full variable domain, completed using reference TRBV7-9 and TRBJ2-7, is DTGVSQNPRHKITKRGQNVTFRCDPISEHNRLYWYRQTLGQGPEFLTYFQNEAQLEKSRLLSDRFSAERPKGSFSTLEIQRTEQGDSAMYLCASRQGDTLISYEQYFGPGTRLTVT.

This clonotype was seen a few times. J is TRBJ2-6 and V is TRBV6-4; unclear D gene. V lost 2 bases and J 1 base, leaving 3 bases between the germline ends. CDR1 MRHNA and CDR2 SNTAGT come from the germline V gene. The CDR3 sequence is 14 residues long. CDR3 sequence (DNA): TGTGCCAGCAGTGACGGATCTGGGGCCAACGTCCTGACTTTC. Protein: CASSDGSGANVLTF.

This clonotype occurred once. The DNA of the CDR3 is TGTGCCAGCAGCTTAGACCTACGAGGGGACTACGAGCAGTACTTC. Translating gives CASSLDLRGDYEQYF. The chain has TRBV11-2 and TRBJ2-4, with D possibly being TRBD1 or TRBD2 (5 bases each). The J call is in doubt because the DNA end fits TRBJ2-7 better. CDR1 and CDR2 (germline): SGHAT, FQNNGV. The CDR3 covers 15 residues.

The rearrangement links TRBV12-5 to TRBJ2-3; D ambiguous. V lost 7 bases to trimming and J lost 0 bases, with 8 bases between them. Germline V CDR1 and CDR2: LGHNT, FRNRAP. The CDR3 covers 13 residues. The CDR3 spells CASASISTDTQYF. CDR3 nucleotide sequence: TGTGCTAGTGCCTCCATTAGCACAGATACGCAGTATTTT.

The CDR3 nucleotides read TGTGCCAGCAGCTTAGCTTTATGGGGGAATGAGCAGTTCTTC. Its translation is CASSLALWGNEQFF. V is TRBV7-2 and J is TRBJ2-1; D is perhaps TRBD1 or TRBD2 (5 bases each). Trimming left V 0 bases short and J 7 bases short, with 10 bases between. The CDR3 loop spans 14 amino acids. Germline V gene lookup returns CDR1 SGHTA and CDR2 FQGNSA.

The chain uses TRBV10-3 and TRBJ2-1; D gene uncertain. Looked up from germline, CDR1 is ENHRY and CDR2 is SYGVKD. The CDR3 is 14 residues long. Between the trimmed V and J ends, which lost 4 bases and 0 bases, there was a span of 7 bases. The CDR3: CAISGGSSYNEQFF. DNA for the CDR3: TGTGCCATCAGTGGAGGAAGCTCCTACAATGAGCAGTTCTTC.

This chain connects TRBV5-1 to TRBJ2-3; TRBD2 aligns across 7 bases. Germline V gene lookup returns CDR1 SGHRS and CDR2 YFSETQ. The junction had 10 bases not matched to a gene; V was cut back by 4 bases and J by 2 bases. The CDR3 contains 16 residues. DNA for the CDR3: TGCGCCAGCAGCCCGCCCCCCGGGAGGCCCACAGATACGCAGTATTTT. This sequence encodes CASSPPPGRPTDTQYF.

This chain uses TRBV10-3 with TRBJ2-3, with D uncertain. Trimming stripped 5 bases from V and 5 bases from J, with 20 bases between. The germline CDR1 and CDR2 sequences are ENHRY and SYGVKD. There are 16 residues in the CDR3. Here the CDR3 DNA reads TGTGCCATCAGTCCCCTTAATTCAAGGGCCGGAGATACGCAGTATTTT. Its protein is CAISPLNSRAGDTQYF.

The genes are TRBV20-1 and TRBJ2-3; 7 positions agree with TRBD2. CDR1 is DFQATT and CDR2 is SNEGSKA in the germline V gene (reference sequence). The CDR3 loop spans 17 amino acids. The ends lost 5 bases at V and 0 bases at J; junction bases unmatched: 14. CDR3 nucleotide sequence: TGCAGTGCTTTTGGCCCGGACCTAGCGGTTAGCACAGATACGCAGTATTTT. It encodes CSAFGPDLAVSTDTQYF.

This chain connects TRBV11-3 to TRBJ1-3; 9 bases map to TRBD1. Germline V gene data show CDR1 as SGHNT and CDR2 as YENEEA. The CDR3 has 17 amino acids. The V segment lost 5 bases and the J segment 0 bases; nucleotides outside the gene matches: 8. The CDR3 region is CASSLGTGSLSGNTIYF. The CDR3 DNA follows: TGTGCCAGCAGCCTGGGGACAGGGTCGCTCTCTGGAAACACCATATATTTT.

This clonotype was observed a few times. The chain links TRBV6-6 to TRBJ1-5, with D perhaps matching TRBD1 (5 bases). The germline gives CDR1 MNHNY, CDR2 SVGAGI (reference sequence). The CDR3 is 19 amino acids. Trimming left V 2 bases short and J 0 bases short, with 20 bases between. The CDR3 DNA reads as TGTGCCAGCAGTTACCTAACCGCCGGGACCATTTCTAGCAATCAGCCCCAGCATTTT. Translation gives CASSYLTAGTISSNQPQHF.

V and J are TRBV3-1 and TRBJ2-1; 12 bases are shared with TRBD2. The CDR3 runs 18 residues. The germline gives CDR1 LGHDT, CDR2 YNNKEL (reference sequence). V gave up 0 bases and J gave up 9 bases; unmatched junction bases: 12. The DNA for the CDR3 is TGTGCCAGCAGCCAAGAAGATATGACTAGCGGGAGAAAAGGTGAGCAGTTCTTC. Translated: CASSQEDMTSGRKGEQFF.

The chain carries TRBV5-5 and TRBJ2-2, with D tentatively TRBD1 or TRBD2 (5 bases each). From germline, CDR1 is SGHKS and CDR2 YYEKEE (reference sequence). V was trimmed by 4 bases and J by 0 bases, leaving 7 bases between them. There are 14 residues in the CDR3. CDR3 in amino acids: CASSGDPNTGELFF. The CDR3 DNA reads TGTGCCAGCAGCGGGGACCCGAACACCGGGGAGCTGTTTTTT.

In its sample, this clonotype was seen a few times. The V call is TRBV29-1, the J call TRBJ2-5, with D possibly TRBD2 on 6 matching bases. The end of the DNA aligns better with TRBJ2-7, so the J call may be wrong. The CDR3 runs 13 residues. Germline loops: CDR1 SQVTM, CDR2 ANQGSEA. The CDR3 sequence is CSVEEAGPYEQYF. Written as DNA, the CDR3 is TGCAGCGTTGAAGAGGCGGGACCCTACGAGCAGTACTTC.

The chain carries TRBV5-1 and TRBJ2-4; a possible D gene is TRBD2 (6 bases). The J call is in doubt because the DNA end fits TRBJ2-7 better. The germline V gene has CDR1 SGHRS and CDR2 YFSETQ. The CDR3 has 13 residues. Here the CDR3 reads CASSGSGLYEQYF. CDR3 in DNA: TGCGCCAGCTCGGGGAGCGGGCTCTACGAGCAGTACTTC.